This TCR beta chain was recorded in a study of T cell changes during pregnancy in multiple sclerosis. This clone was found a few times. Using immunoSEQ multiplex PCR, the repertoire was profiled, and TCRdb retains in-frame clones only, with some absent. The data show about 49,000 clones, around 90% seen once. CDR3 length: 12 residues. V was pared by 8 bases and J by 0 bases, with 10 bases between. The germline CDR1 and CDR2 sequences are GTSNPN and SVGIG (reference sequence). V gene TRBV30 combines with J gene TRBJ1-1; perhaps TRBD1 as D (6 bases). The sequence came from a female donor in good health, enrolled as a control in a pregnancy study. Source: peripheral blood, taken after pregnancy. The CDR3, as DNA: TGTGCCAAACAGGGCATGAACACTGAAGCTTTCTTT. This encodes CAKQGMNTEAFF.